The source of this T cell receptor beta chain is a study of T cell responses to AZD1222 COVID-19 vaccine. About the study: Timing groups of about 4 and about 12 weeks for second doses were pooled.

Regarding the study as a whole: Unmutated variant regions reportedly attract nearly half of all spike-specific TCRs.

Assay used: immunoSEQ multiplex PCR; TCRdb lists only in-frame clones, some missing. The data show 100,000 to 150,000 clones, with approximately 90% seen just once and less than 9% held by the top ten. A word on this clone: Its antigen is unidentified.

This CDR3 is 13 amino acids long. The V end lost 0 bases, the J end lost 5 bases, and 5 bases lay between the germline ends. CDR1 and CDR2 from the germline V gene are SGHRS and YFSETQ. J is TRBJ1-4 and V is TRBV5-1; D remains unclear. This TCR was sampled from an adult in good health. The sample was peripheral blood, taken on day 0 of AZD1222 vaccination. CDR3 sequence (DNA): TGCGCCAGCAGCTTGGGAGGGAATGAAAAACTGTTTTTT. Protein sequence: CASSLGGNEKLFF.